These 10 T cell receptor beta chains came from one sample sequenced in a study of T cells in Graves' hyperthyroidism and ophthalmopathy. Using RNA transcripts as the source, TCR beta CDR3 regions were amplified. A first-round RT-PCR of the TCR CDR3 used the HTBI primer set. TCRdb passed the multiplex PCR reads through MiXCR, listing each CDR3 protein once. The sample holds roughly 420,000 distinct CDR3 sequences, roughly 13% seen once. The sequencing input was blood. Receptors were obtained from a woman in her late teens or twenties with Graves' hyperthyroidism.

The J gene is TRBJ2-5, the V gene TRBV6-1; the D is unclear. V was pared by 2 bases and J by 2 bases, with 15 bases between. The CDR3 is made up of 16 amino acids. Germline CDR1 is MNHNS and CDR2 is SASEGT. Here the CDR3 reads CASSEYAARRQETQYF. The CDR3 DNA reads TGTGCCAGCAGTGAATACGCGGCCAGGCGGCAAGAGACCCAGTACTTC.

V and J are TRBV27 and TRBJ1-1; the D gene is possibly TRBD1 (5 bases). The V gene lost 2 bases and the J gene lost 4 bases, with 11 bases spanning the gap. The length of the CDR3 is 14 residues. The V gene's germline CDR1 is MNHEY and CDR2 SMNVEV (reference sequence). The CDR3 region has the DNA TGTGCCAGCAGTTTAAGAAGGGGATCCACTGAAGCTTTCTTT. Its translation is CASSLRRGSTEAFF.

This clonotype has at least ten counts. CDR3 nucleotides: TGTGCCAGCACCCTGGGGGGCTCCTACAATGAGCAGTTCTTC. Translated, it gives CASTLGGSYNEQFF. The chain recombines TRBV11-2 with TRBJ2-1; TRBD2 is a possible D gene (6 bases). This CDR3 has 14 residues. Looked up from germline, CDR1 is SGHAT and CDR2 is FQNNGV. V dropped 7 bases and J dropped 0 bases, with 10 bases sitting between them.

The V gene is TRBV6-5, the J gene TRBJ2-5; D remains unclear. Germline V gene sequence: CDR1 MNHEY, CDR2 SVGAGI. The CDR3 sequence is 13 residues long. Trimming pared 4 bases from V and 7 bases from J, leaving 13 bases between. The CDR3 loop reads CASSLGSVGTQYF. DNA for the CDR3: TGTGCCAGCAGTTTGGGTTCGGTAGGGACCCAGTACTTC.

The chain employs TRBV10-3 and TRBJ1-5; D unresolved. V was cut by 4 bases and J by 3 bases, with 10 bases left in between. CDR3 length: 14 amino acids. Germline lookup yields CDR1 ENHRY and CDR2 SYGVKD. CDR3 in DNA: TGTGCCATCAGTGGTGCGGACCTCAATCAGCCCCAGCATTTT. It encodes CAISGADLNQPQHF.

This clonotype appeared many times. This chain connects TRBV12-3 or TRBV12-4 to TRBJ2-1; 7 bases are shared with TRBD1. With 5 bases clipped from V and 1 base from J, the junction kept 2 bases outside the gene matches. The CDR3 is made up of 14 amino acids. CDR3 amino acids: CASSVTGSYNEQFF. CDR3 nucleotide sequence: TGTGCCAGCAGTGTGACAGGGTCCTACAATGAGCAGTTCTTC.

This clonotype was seen ten or more times. The chain joins TRBV20-1 to TRBJ2-3; the D is unclear. Germline V gene data show CDR1 as DFQATT and CDR2 as SNEGSKA (reference sequence). CDR3 length equals 13 residues. With 6 bases removed from V and 6 bases from J, the gap between germline ends came to 16 bases. The CDR3 is CSAIDPPDDTQYF. The CDR3 DNA is TGCAGTGCGATCGACCCGCCGGATGATACGCAGTATTTT.

This clonotype occurred many times. The rearrangement joins TRBV27 to TRBJ1-2; D gene unclear. Trimming removed 3 bases at V and 6 bases at J, with 20 bases between. CDR1 is MNHEY and CDR2 is SMNVEV in the germline V gene (reference sequence). The CDR3 runs to 16 residues. In DNA form, the CDR3 reads TGTGCCAGCAGTTTGTATCGGGGTAGTAGGGTGGATGGCTACACCTTC. Translating it yields CASSLYRGSRVDGYTF.

The table lists this clonotype with many counts. The chain recombines TRBV5-1 with TRBJ2-5; D uncertain. Trimming took 0 bases from V and 5 from J, leaving 14 bases between them. CDR1 SGHRS and CDR2 YFSETQ come from the germline V gene. This CDR3 region has 15 residues. DNA for the CDR3: TGCGCCAGCAGCTTGGAGAACCGGGCCTCGGAGACCCAGTACTTC. This gives the protein CASSLENRASETQYF.

This clonotype was detected ten times or more. The chain combines TRBV27 with TRBJ1-5, with D possibly TRBD1 on 6 matching bases. Trimming took 6 bases from V and 0 from J, leaving 12 bases between them. The CDR3 length is 15 residues. Germline V gene lookup returns CDR1 MNHEY and CDR2 SMNVEV (reference sequence). The CDR3 loop is CASRVTGHSNQPQHF. DNA for the CDR3: TGTGCCAGCAGAGTGACAGGCCATAGCAATCAGCCCCAGCATTTT.